The present entry profiles one T cell receptor (beta chain) with its context. Assay used: immunoSEQ multiplex PCR; TCRdb lists only in-frame clones, some missing. This sample has about 170,000 clones, with roughly nine tenths found just once. The data originate from a study of T cell responses to AZD1222 COVID-19 vaccine. Trimming pared 6 bases from V and 2 bases from J, leaving 10 bases between. Germline CDR1 reads MGHDK; CDR2 reads SYGVNS. This CDR3 contains 13 residues. The sample was peripheral blood, taken 28 days after the second AZD1222 dose. This receptor was identified in an adult who received the AZD1222 COVID-19 vaccine. The J gene is TRBJ1-1, the V gene TRBV25-1, with D perhaps TRBD1 (5 bases). As DNA, the CDR3 is TGTGCCAGCAGATTGACAGCAAACACTGAAGCTTTCTTT. The encoded protein is CASRLTANTEAFF.